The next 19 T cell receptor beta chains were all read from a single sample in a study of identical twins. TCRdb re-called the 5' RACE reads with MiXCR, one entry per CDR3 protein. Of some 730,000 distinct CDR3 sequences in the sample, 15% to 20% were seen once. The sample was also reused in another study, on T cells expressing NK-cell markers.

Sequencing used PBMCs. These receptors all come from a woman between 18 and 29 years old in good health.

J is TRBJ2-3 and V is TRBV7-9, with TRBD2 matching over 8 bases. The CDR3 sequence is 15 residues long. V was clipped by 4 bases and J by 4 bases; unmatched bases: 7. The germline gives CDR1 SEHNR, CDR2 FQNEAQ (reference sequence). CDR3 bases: TGTGCCAGCAGCTCCGGGACTAGGGGGGCAGATACGCAGTATTTT. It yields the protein CASSSGTRGADTQYF.

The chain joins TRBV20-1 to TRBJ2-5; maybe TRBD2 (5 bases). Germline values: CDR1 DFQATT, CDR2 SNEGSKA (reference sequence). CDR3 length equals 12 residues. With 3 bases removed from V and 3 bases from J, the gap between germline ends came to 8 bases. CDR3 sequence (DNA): TGCAGTGCTAGCGGGGAAAAAGAGACCCAGTACTTC. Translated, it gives CSASGEKETQYF.

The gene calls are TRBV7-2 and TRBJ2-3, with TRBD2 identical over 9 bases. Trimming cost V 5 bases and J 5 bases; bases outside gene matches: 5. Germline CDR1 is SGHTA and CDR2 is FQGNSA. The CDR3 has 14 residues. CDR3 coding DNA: TGTGCCAGCAGCCCCCCTAGCGGGATAGATACGCAGTATTTT. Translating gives CASSPPSGIDTQYF.

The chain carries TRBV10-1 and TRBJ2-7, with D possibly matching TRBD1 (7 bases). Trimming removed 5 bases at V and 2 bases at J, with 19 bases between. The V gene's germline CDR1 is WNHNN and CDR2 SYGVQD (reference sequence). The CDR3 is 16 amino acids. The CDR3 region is CASSSRRGAGTYEQYF. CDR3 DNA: TGCGCCAGCAGTTCCCGCAGGGGGGCAGGGACCTACGAGCAGTACTTC.

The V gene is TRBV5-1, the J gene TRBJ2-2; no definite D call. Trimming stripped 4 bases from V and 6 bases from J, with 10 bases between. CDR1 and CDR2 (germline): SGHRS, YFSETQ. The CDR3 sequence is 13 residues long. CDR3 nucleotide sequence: TGCGCCAGCAGCAAGACTGAGGCCGGGGAGCTGTTTTTT. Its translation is CASSKTEAGELFF.

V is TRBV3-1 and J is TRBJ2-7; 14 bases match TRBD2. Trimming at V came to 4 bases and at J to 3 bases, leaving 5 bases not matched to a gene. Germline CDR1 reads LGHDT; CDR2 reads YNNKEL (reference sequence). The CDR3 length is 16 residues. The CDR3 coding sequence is TGTGCCAGCAGCCGGACGACTAGCGGGAGGGGCTACGAGCAGTACTTC. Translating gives CASSRTTSGRGYEQYF.

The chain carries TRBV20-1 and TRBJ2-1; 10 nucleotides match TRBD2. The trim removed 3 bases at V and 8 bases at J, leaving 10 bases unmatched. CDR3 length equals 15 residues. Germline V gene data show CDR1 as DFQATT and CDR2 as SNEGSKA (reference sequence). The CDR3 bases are TGCAGTGCTAGTTTTCTAGCGGGGGATCCCGATGAGCAGTTCTTC. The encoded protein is CSASFLAGDPDEQFF.

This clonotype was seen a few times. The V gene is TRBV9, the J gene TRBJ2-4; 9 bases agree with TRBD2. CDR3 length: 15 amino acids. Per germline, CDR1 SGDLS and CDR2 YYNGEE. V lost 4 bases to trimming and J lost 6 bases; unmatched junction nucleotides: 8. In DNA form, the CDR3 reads TGTGCCAGCAGCTGGACTAGCGAGGAGGGAAACATTCAGTACTTC. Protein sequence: CASSWTSEEGNIQYF.

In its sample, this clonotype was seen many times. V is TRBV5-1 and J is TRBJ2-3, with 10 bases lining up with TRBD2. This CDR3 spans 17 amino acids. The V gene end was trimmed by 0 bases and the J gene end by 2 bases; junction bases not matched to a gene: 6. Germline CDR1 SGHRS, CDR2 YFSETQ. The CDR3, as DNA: TGCGCCAGCAGCTTGGAAGCTAGCGGGGGTCTCACAGATACGCAGTATTTT. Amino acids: CASSLEASGGLTDTQYF.

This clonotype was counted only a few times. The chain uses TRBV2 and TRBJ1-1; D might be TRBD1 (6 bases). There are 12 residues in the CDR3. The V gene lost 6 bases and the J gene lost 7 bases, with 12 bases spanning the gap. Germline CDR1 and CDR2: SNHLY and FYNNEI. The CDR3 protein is CASRSDSYEAFF. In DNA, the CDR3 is TGTGCCAGCAGGTCGGACAGCTATGAAGCTTTCTTT. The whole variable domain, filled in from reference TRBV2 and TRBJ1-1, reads EPEVTQTPSHQVTQMGQEVILRCVPISNHLYFYWYRQILGQKVEFLVSFYNNEISEKSEIFDDQFSVERPDGSNFTLKIRSTKLEDSAMYFCASRSDSYEAFFGQGTRLTVV.

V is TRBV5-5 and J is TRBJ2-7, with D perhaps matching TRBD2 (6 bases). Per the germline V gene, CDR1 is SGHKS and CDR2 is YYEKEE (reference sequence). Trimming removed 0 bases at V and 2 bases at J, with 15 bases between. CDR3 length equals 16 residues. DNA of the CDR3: TGTGCCAGCAGCTTGGGGGGCGGGACGACACCCTACGAGCAGTACTTC. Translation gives CASSLGGGTTPYEQYF.

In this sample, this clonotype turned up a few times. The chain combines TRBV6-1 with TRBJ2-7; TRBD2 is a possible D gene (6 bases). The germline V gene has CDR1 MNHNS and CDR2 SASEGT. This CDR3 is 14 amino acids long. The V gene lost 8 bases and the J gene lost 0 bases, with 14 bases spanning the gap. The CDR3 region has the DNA TGTGCCAGCCAATGGCGGGACTCCTCCTACGAGCAGTACTTC. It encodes CASQWRDSSYEQYF.

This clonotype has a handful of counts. The CDR3 loop is CSASGAGGYDEQFF. As DNA, the CDR3 is TGCAGTGCTAGTGGGGCCGGCGGATACGATGAGCAGTTCTTC. The chain carries TRBV20-1 and TRBJ2-1; the D gene is possibly TRBD1 (5 bases). The V gene lost 3 bases and the J gene lost 8 bases, with 17 bases spanning the gap. CDR3 size: 14 residues. The germline gives CDR1 DFQATT, CDR2 SNEGSKA (reference sequence).

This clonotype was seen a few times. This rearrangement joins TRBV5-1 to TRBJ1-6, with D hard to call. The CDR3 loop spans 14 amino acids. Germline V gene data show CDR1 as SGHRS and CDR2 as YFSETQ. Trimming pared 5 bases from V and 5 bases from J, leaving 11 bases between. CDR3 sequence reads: CASRDISHNSPLHF. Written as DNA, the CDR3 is TGCGCCAGCAGGGATATCTCACATAATTCACCCCTCCACTTT.

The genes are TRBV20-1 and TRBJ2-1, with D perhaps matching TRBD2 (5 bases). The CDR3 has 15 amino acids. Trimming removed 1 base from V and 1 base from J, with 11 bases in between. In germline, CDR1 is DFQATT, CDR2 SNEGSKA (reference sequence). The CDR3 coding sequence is TGCAGTGCTAGAGGGAGGACGGAGTCCTACAATGAGCAGTTCTTC. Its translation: CSARGRTESYNEQFF.

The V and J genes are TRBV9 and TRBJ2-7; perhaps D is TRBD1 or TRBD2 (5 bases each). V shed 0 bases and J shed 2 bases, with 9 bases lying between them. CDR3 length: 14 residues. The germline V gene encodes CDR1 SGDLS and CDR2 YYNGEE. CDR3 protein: CASSVDTGPYEQYF. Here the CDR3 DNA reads TGTGCCAGCAGCGTAGATACGGGACCCTACGAGCAGTACTTC.

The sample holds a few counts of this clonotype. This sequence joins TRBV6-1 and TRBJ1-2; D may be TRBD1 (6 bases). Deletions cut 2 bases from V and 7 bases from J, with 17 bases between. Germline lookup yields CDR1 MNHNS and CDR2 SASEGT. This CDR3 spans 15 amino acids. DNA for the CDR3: TGTGCCAGCAGTGAATGGGGAGGGGGAAATGCTGGCTACACCTTC. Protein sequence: CASSEWGGGNAGYTF.

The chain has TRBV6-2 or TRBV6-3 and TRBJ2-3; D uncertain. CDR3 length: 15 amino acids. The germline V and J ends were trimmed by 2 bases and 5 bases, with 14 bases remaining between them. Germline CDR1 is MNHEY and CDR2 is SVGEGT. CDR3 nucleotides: TGTGCCAGCAGTTACCCAAACCCAACTGGAGATACGCAGTATTTT. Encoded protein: CASSYPNPTGDTQYF.

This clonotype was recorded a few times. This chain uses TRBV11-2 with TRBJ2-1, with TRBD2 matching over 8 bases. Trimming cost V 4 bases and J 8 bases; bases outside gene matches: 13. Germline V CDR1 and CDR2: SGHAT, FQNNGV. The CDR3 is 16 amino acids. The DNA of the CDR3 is TGTGCCAGCAGCTCCCTCGCCAGCGGGAGACTCTATGAGCAGTTCTTC. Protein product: CASSSLASGRLYEQFF.